This T cell receptor (beta chain) was observed in a study of cytomegalovirus exposure and HLA in healthy donors. Study background: The approximately 120 validation repertoires used the same platform as the 550 to 750 first-cohort repertoires, a later analysis reported. Points from the study as a whole: There were under 200 TCR beta chains listed as cytomegalovirus-associated. The study found most TCR sequences rare, yet found some public TCRs in many donors.

Using immunoSEQ multiplex PCR, the repertoire was profiled, and TCRdb retains in-frame clones only, with some absent. The sample shows 150,000 to 200,000 clones, around four fifths of them seen only once. This CDR3 comprises 14 residues. CDR1 LGHNA and CDR2 YSLEER come from the germline V gene. Trimming cost V 5 bases and J 8 bases, with 15 bases left between them. With respect to this clone: Its antigen remains unidentified.

This sequence was found in a man aged 25 to 40 in good health and CMV-seropositive. Sequenced: PBMCs. The V and J genes are TRBV4-3 and TRBJ1-4, with D possibly being TRBD1 (6 bases). The CDR3 loop reads CASSFDRPTEKLFF. In DNA, the CDR3 is TGCGCCAGCAGCTTCGACAGGCCGACCGAAAAACTGTTTTTT.